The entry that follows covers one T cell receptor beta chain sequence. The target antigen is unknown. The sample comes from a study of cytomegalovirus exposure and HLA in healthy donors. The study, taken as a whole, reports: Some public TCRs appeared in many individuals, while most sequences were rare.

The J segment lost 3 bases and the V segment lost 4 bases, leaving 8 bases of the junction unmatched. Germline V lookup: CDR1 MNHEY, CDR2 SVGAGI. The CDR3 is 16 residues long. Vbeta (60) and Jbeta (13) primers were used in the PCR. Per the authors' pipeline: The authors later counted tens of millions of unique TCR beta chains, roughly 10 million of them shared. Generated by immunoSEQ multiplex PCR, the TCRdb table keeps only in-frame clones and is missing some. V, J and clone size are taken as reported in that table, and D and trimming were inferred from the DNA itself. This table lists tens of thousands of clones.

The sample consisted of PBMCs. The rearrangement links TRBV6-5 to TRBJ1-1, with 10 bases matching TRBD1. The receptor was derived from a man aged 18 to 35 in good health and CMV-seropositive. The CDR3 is CASSFSIGTGDTEAFF. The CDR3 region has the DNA TGTGCCAGCAGTTTTTCCATCGGGACAGGGGACACTGAAGCTTTCTTT.